This passage covers 22 T cell receptor beta chains from one sample sequenced in a study of CD8 T cells in ankylosing spondylitis. Points from the study as a whole: A motif in TCR beta, a set of eight highly homologous variants, appeared characteristic of ankylosing spondylitis blood.

No antigen has been identified for these receptors. TCRdb re-called the 5' RACE reads through MiXCR, storing one row per CDR3 protein. This table holds some 800,000 distinct CDR3 sequences, about an eighth found once. Sequencing was carried out using blood, either unsorted or a sorted T cell fraction (not recorded which). The receptors originated from a male donor with ankylosing spondylitis.

This clonotype was observed a few times. This chain uses TRBV20-1 with TRBJ2-7; D uncertain. There are 11 residues in the CDR3. The germline CDR1 and CDR2 sequences are DFQATT and SNEGSKA (reference sequence). Trimming pared 4 bases from V and 2 bases from J, leaving 6 bases between. The CDR3 loop reads CSAIAAYEQYF. CDR3 DNA: TGCAGTGCTATAGCCGCCTACGAGCAGTACTTC.

V usage is TRBV20-1 and J usage is TRBJ1-1; TRBD1 might be the D (5 bases). The CDR3 extends over 15 amino acids. The V and J ends lost 8 bases and 0 bases respectively, with 19 bases between them. Germline V lookup: CDR1 DFQATT, CDR2 SNEGSKA (reference sequence). DNA for the CDR3: TGCAGTACCCAGGGTCTGAGAGGGGTGAACACTGAAGCTTTCTTT. Its protein is CSTQGLRGVNTEAFF.

The V call is TRBV28, the J call TRBJ2-7; possible D gene TRBD2, 6 bases. The CDR3 is made up of 14 amino acids. Trimming left V 7 bases short and J 3 bases short, with 16 bases between. Germline CDR1 reads MDHEN; CDR2 reads SYDVKM. CDR3 DNA: TGTGCCAGCATAGCGGCGGGACCCTACTACGAGCAGTACTTC. Translation gives CASIAAGPYYEQYF.

This clonotype was detected ten times or more. The V and J genes are TRBV28 and TRBJ2-5; D uncertain. The CDR3 spans 14 residues. Germline CDR1 MDHEN, CDR2 SYDVKM. Trimming pared 1 base from V and 4 bases from J, leaving 10 bases between. CDR3 nucleotides: TGTGCCAGCAGTTTATCCCGAATAGGAGAGACCCAGTACTTC. It encodes CASSLSRIGETQYF.

This clonotype was observed at least ten times. The chain has TRBV6-1 and TRBJ1-1; D might be TRBD1 (6 bases). Germline values: CDR1 MNHNS, CDR2 SASEGT. Deletions cut 7 bases from V and 0 bases from J, with 9 bases between. The CDR3 loop spans 13 amino acids. The CDR3 DNA follows: TGTGCCAGCAATGGACAGATGAACACTGAAGCTTTCTTT. It is translated as CASNGQMNTEAFF.

V and J are TRBV12-3 or TRBV12-4 and TRBJ2-7; D might be TRBD1 (6 bases). V lost 5 bases and J lost 0, with 17 bases in between. This CDR3 contains 16 residues. In nucleotides, the CDR3 is TGTGCCAGCAGTCGCCCCCAGGGGAAAAGCTCCTACGAGCAGTACTTC. Amino acids: CASSRPQGKSSYEQYF.

The chain joins TRBV7-2 to TRBJ2-5, with D unresolved. The V gene lost 5 bases and the J gene lost 1 base, with 11 bases spanning the gap. This CDR3 is built from 14 residues. CDR1 is SGHTA and CDR2 is FQGNSA in the germline V gene. The CDR3 nucleotides are TGTGCCAGCAGCCCGTGGACGGTCCAAGAGACCCAGTACTTC. Protein product: CASSPWTVQETQYF.

At least ten counts were recorded for this clonotype. The DNA of the CDR3 is TGTGCCAGCAGCCAAGATCCCCTTGGTGTGACCCAAGAGACCCAGTACTTC. Translating it yields CASSQDPLGVTQETQYF. The V gene is TRBV14, the J gene TRBJ2-5; D gene uncertain. V was pared by 0 bases and J by 1 base, with 15 bases between. This CDR3 has 17 amino acids. The germline CDR1 and CDR2 sequences are SGHDN and FVKESK.

The CDR3 DNA sequence: TGTGCCAGCAGCTTGCGGGACAGGGTGAAAGAGCAGTACTTC. This gives the protein CASSLRDRVKEQYF. The chain carries TRBV7-9 and TRBJ2-7, with 9 bases that match TRBD1. The CDR3 has 14 residues. J gave up 7 bases and V 3 bases, and 7 bases lay outside the gene matches. From germline, CDR1 is SEHNR and CDR2 FQNEAQ (reference sequence).

This chain joins TRBV20-1 and TRBJ2-3, with a possible D match to TRBD1 (6 bases). The V end lost 3 bases, the J end lost 3 bases, and 16 bases lay between the germline ends. Germline CDR1 reads DFQATT; CDR2 reads SNEGSKA (reference sequence). The CDR3 consists of 15 residues. In DNA, the CDR3 is TGCAGTGCTAGGCCTCTTGGCAGGGGAACAGATACGCAGTATTTT. Translated: CSARPLGRGTDTQYF.

The chain recombines TRBV20-1 with TRBJ2-3; D gene uncertain. The ends were cut back, 3 bases at V and 5 bases at J, with 3 bases in the middle. The V gene's germline CDR1 is DFQATT and CDR2 SNEGSKA (reference sequence). The CDR3 extends over 10 amino acids. The CDR3 sequence is CSASVDTQYF. The DNA of the CDR3 is TGCAGTGCTAGCGTAGATACGCAGTATTTT.

The chain employs TRBV20-1 and TRBJ1-5; 7 positions agree with TRBD1. Germline assignment: CDR1 DFQATT and CDR2 SNEGSKA (reference sequence). The CDR3 runs to 14 residues. With 6 bases clipped from V and 6 bases from J, the junction kept 11 bases outside the gene matches. As DNA, the CDR3 is TGCAGTGCCGCGACAGGGACATACGGTCAGCCCCAGCATTTT. It codes for CSAATGTYGQPQHF.

The chain links TRBV6-2 or TRBV6-3 to TRBJ2-3, with D perhaps given as TRBD1 or TRBD2 (5 bases each). CDR3 length: 14 residues. The V gene's germline CDR1 is MNHEY and CDR2 SVGEGT. The ends were cut back, 8 bases at V and 7 bases at J, with 19 bases in the middle. In DNA, the CDR3 is TGTGCCAGCGGAGAGGGACCGCGGAGGAATACGCAGTATTTT. Its protein product is CASGEGPRRNTQYF.

The rearrangement links TRBV5-1 to TRBJ2-2; possibly TRBD1 for D (5 bases). This CDR3 contains 18 residues. Germline CDR1 and CDR2: SGHRS and YFSETQ. The ends were cut back, 2 bases at V and 3 bases at J, with 20 bases in the middle. In nucleotides, the CDR3 is TGCGCCAGCAGCTTAAGTGGGATTATAGGACAATACACCGGGGAGCTGTTTTTT. It translates to CASSLSGIIGQYTGELFF.

As concerns this clonotype: This sequence may be a read error, since a much larger clone differs from it by one base. The V and J genes are TRBV28 and TRBJ2-2; D unclear. CDR3 size: 15 residues. Germline CDR1 is MDHEN and CDR2 is SYDVKM. This CDR3 is CASSLTLTATAELFF. The CDR3 DNA reads as TGTGCCAGCAGTTTAACCCTCACGGCCACCGCGGAGCTGTTTTTT.

This chain connects TRBV7-2 to TRBJ2-5, with D hard to call. V dropped 3 bases and J dropped 1 base, with 9 bases sitting between them. Germline CDR1 SGHTA, CDR2 FQGNSA. There are 14 residues in the CDR3. The CDR3 nucleotides read TGTGCCAGCAGCTTTTATTTGTCCCAAGAGACCCAGTACTTC. It specifies CASSFYLSQETQYF.

This clonotype was counted a few times. The genes are TRBV20-1 and TRBJ2-5; 7 bases line up with TRBD2. Germline-derived CDR1 and CDR2 are DFQATT and SNEGSKA (reference sequence). V was clipped by 6 bases and J by 2 bases; unmatched bases: 9. CDR3 length: 14 amino acids. The CDR3 DNA sequence: TGCAGTGCAAAGGGGCTAGCGGCTCAAGAGACCCAGTACTTC. Amino acids: CSAKGLAAQETQYF.

This chain joins TRBV20-1 and TRBJ2-3; D assignment may be TRBD1 or TRBD2 (6 bases each). This CDR3 is 14 amino acids long. With 5 bases removed from V and 8 bases from J, the gap between germline ends came to 20 bases. The V gene's germline CDR1 is DFQATT and CDR2 SNEGSKA (reference sequence). CDR3 DNA sequence: TGCAGTGCTCCCGGGGGCGGCCTTAGGGGTACGCAGTATTTT. Amino acids: CSAPGGGLRGTQYF.

The chain is built from TRBV5-1 and TRBJ1-6; D is unclear. The germline V and J ends were trimmed by 4 bases and 7 bases, with 12 bases remaining between them. The length of the CDR3 is 14 residues. Germline V gene lookup returns CDR1 SGHRS and CDR2 YFSETQ. CDR3 region: CASSVSWRNSPLHF. As DNA, the CDR3 is TGCGCCAGCAGCGTCTCGTGGAGGAATTCACCCCTCCACTTT.

V gene TRBV28 combines with J gene TRBJ2-1; 8 bases line up with TRBD1. This CDR3 comprises 15 residues. After removal of 2 bases from V and 6 bases from J, the junction contained 6 bases not matched to a gene. In germline, CDR1 is MDHEN, CDR2 SYDVKM. For the CDR3, the DNA is TGTGCCAGCAGTTTAACCACAGGGGGTATCAATGAGCAGTTCTTC. This encodes CASSLTTGGINEQFF.

V gene TRBV28 combines with J gene TRBJ1-2, with D maybe TRBD1 (6 bases). The germline V gene encodes CDR1 MDHEN and CDR2 SYDVKM. The CDR3 is made up of 18 amino acids. The ends were cut back, 6 bases at V and 0 bases at J, with 23 bases in the middle. The CDR3: CASSHGFRGAKANYGYTF. For the CDR3, the DNA is TGTGCCAGCAGCCACGGCTTCAGGGGTGCCAAAGCTAACTATGGCTACACCTTC.

This clonotype was detected a few times. The junction shows a germline mismatch at one end, possibly a read error. The CDR3 is CASSRTPRGRKLF. The CDR3 bases are TGTGCCAGCAGCCGAACCCCCCGGGGAAGGAAGCTCTTC. The chain has TRBV7-2 and TRBJ2-1; D might be TRBD2 (5 bases). Germline V lookup: CDR1 SGHTA, CDR2 FQGNSA. The CDR3 spans 13 residues.